This T cell receptor (beta chain) derives from a study of blood T cell repertoires in COVID-19. Study-wide background: Some COVID-19 samples were acute and others convalescent; all came from the United States, Italy and Spain.

As processed by the authors: Reference gene primer amplification yielded estimated nucleated cell counts. Here immunoSEQ multiplex PCR was the method, and the copy in TCRdb shows in-frame clones only, minus some. The DNA was the basis for D and trimming; V, J and clone size are from that table. The profile covers about 230,000 clones, with approximately 88% appearing a single time and roughly 27% taken by the ten largest. This clone was observed a few times. The J segment lost 3 bases and the V segment lost 3 bases, leaving 17 bases of the junction unmatched. Per the germline V gene, CDR1 is LNHNV and CDR2 is YYDKDF (reference sequence). This CDR3 is built from 18 residues.

J is TRBJ2-7 and V is TRBV15; TRBD1 aligns across 7 bases. Sequenced material: peripheral blood. The clonotype was recovered from a man aged 40-55 years with acute or convalescent COVID-19. Here the CDR3 DNA reads TGTGCCACCAGCAGCGGACATCACGCTTCAGGGGGTCTCTACGAGCAGTACTTC. Amino acids: CATSSGHHASGGLYEQYF. Full variable domain (remainder filled in from reference TRBV15 and TRBJ2-7): DAMVIQNPRYQVTQFGKPVTLSCSQTLNHNVMYWYQQKSSQAPKLLFHYYDKDFNNEADTPDNFQSRRPNTSFCFLDIRSPGLGDTAMYLCATSSGHHASGGLYEQYFGPGTRLTVT.